The 30 T cell receptor beta chains in this list originate from one sample, sequenced in a study of blood T cells in healthy people across ages. For the second PCR, which ran for about 7 to 11 cycles, a sample-barcoded 5' primer and a J-beta primer mix were used. TCRdb independently ran MiXCR on the 5' RACE reads; one entry per CDR3 protein. The sample includes roughly 2 million distinct CDR3 sequences, around 50% of them seen just once. Sequences were obtained from blood. These receptors originate from a woman in her thirties or forties in good health.

V is TRBV27 and J is TRBJ2-7, with 8 bases aligning to TRBD1. The CDR3 totals 16 residues. With V trimmed by 0 bases and J by 3 bases, 7 bases remained unmatched. Looked up from germline, CDR1 is MNHEY and CDR2 is SMNVEV (reference sequence). The CDR3 nucleotides read TGTGCCAGCAGTTTATCCGGACAGGGTTTAATCTACGAGCAGTACTTC. Translated, it gives CASSLSGQGLIYEQYF.

There are a few counts of this clonotype. The CDR3 DNA is TGTGCCAGCAGCCTTTCTAGCGGATCACAGTCGAAGACCCAGTACTTC. Protein sequence: CASSLSSGSQSKTQYF. The chain employs TRBV11-1 and TRBJ2-5; 7 nucleotides align to TRBD2. This CDR3 region has 16 residues. CDR1 is SGHAT and CDR2 is FQDESV in the germline V gene (reference sequence). V lost 5 bases to trimming and J lost 6 bases; unmatched junction nucleotides: 15. The whole variable domain, filled in from reference TRBV11-1 and TRBJ2-5, reads EAEVAQSPRYKITEKSQAVAFWCDPISGHATLYWYRQILGQGPELLVQFQDESVVDDSQLPKDRFSAERLKGVDSTLKIQPAELGDSAMYLCASSLSSGSQSKTQYFGPGTRLLVL.

The rearrangement uses TRBV20-1 and TRBJ2-5; TRBD2 matches 7 bases. The CDR3 contains 17 residues. Germline V gene data show CDR1 as DFQATT and CDR2 as SNEGSKA (reference sequence). Trimming cost V 2 bases and J 1 base; bases outside gene matches: 13. The CDR3 nucleotides are TGCAGTGCTAGACCCTCTCTTAAGCGGGGAAGCCAAGAGACCCAGTACTTC. It codes for CSARPSLKRGSQETQYF.

CDR3 in amino acids: CASSEGFPYGYTF. The CDR3 coding sequence is TGCGCCAGCAGCGAGGGATTTCCCTATGGCTACACCTTC. The genes are TRBV5-1 and TRBJ1-2, with no clear D. Germline assignment: CDR1 SGHRS and CDR2 YFSETQ. The CDR3 has 13 residues. Trimming pared 4 bases from V and 4 bases from J, leaving 11 bases between.

The chain links TRBV6-5 to TRBJ2-5; the D is unclear. V was trimmed by 8 bases and J by 4 bases, leaving 5 bases between them. The germline V gene encodes CDR1 MNHEY and CDR2 SVGAGI. The CDR3 is 10 amino acids. As DNA, the CDR3 is TGTGCCAGCGGAACAGAGACCCAGTACTTC. This gives the protein CASGTETQYF.

The CDR3 protein is CASSSPSPETQYF. The CDR3 nucleotides read TGTGCCAGCAGCTCTCCCTCCCCAGAGACCCAGTACTTC. The V and J genes are TRBV5-6 and TRBJ2-5; unclear D gene. CDR1 SGHDT and CDR2 YYEEEE come from the germline V gene. Trimming shortened V by 3 bases and J by 4 bases, and 10 bases separated the two germline ends. CDR3 length equals 13 residues.

The genes are TRBV6-1 and TRBJ2-3; 7 bases map to TRBD2. Germline values: CDR1 MNHNS, CDR2 SASEGT. This CDR3 region has 15 residues. V shed 6 bases, J shed 0 bases, and the junction held 6 bases outside the gene matches. DNA for the CDR3: TGTGCCAGCAGGCTCCTAGCGGTTAGCACAGATACGCAGTATTTT. This encodes CASRLLAVSTDTQYF.

V is TRBV4-3 and J is TRBJ1-1; 8 bases align to TRBD1. The CDR3 covers 13 residues. Germline lookup yields CDR1 LGHNA and CDR2 YSLEER. Trimming at V came to 4 bases and at J to 4 bases, leaving 2 bases not matched to a gene. The CDR3 sequence is CASSRQGLTEAFF. CDR3 DNA: TGCGCCAGCAGCCGACAGGGGCTCACTGAAGCTTTCTTT.

The rearrangement joins TRBV20-1 to TRBJ2-5, with 9 nucleotides matching TRBD2. The J call is in doubt because the DNA end fits TRBJ2-1 better. The CDR3 runs to 14 residues. Germline V lookup: CDR1 DFQATT, CDR2 SNEGSKA (reference sequence). CDR3 amino acids: CSADRLAVQETQFF. CDR3 sequence (DNA): TGCAGTGCTGACCGACTAGCGGTCCAAGAGACCCAGTTCTTC.

This clonotype has a handful of counts. The gene calls are TRBV4-2 and TRBJ2-7; 7 positions match TRBD1. Germline-derived CDR1 and CDR2 are LGHNA and YNFKEQ. The V segment lost 1 base and the J segment 3 bases; nucleotides outside the gene matches: 6. This CDR3 comprises 15 residues. DNA of the CDR3: TGTGCCAGCAGCCAAGGTCGGGACAGCCTCTACGAGCAGTACTTC. Amino acid sequence: CASSQGRDSLYEQYF.

The chain links TRBV20-1 to TRBJ2-5; D is ambiguous. CDR3 size: 14 residues. The V gene lost 3 bases and the J gene lost 5 bases, with 16 bases spanning the gap. CDR1 is DFQATT and CDR2 is SNEGSKA in the germline V gene (reference sequence). The CDR3 coding sequence is TGCAGTGCTAGCATTACCGGTCGGTTGGAGACCCAGTACTTC. This gives the protein CSASITGRLETQYF.

Concerning this clonotype itself: The junction and the germline gene differ at one end; a read error may be behind it. J is TRBJ2-5 and V is TRBV6-2 or TRBV6-3; 8 nucleotides line up with TRBD1. Germline V gene sequence: CDR1 MNHEY, CDR2 SVGEGT. This CDR3 contains 16 residues. The CDR3 DNA follows: TGTGCCAGCAGTTACTCGACAGGGGCGTACCAAGGGACCCAGTACTTC. As protein: CASSYSTGAYQGTQYF.

This clonotype was seen ten or more times. The V call is TRBV5-1, the J call TRBJ2-7; D ambiguous. Germline CDR1 SGHRS, CDR2 YFSETQ. CDR3 length: 11 residues. The germline V and J ends were trimmed by 0 bases and 5 bases, with 3 bases remaining between them. The CDR3 spells CASSLDHEQYF. The CDR3 nucleotides read TGCGCCAGCAGCTTGGACCACGAGCAGTACTTC.

This clonotype came up a few times. The chain joins TRBV20-1 to TRBJ2-1; 13 bases agree with TRBD2. The germline gives CDR1 DFQATT, CDR2 SNEGSKA (reference sequence). V trimming: 5 bases; J trimming: 5 bases; junction bases outside the gene matches: 12. The CDR3 runs 17 residues. Here the CDR3 DNA reads TGCAGTGCTGGCCACGGACTAGCGGGGGCCTCTGACAATGAGCAGTTCTTC. Translated: CSAGHGLAGASDNEQFF.

In this sample, this clonotype turned up once. The chain recombines TRBV12-3 or TRBV12-4 with TRBJ2-4; 9 bases map to TRBD2. TRBJ2-5 matches the DNA end more closely, so the J call is doubtful. The CDR3 contains 17 residues. CDR3 DNA sequence: TGTGCCAGCAGTTTATGTTGTGGCGGGGGGGCCTTTGAGACCCAGTACTTC. This gives the protein CASSLCCGGGAFETQYF.

The chain has TRBV6-6 and TRBJ2-3; D possibly matches TRBD1 or TRBD2 (7 bases each). Trimming stripped 7 bases from V and 4 bases from J, with 18 bases between. Germline lookup yields CDR1 MNHNY and CDR2 SVGAGI (reference sequence). The CDR3 contains 15 residues. Here the CDR3 reads CASTKGRGLSDTQYF. The CDR3 DNA follows: TGTGCCAGCACAAAGGGGAGGGGGCTGTCAGATACGCAGTATTTT.

The V gene is TRBV7-2, the J gene TRBJ2-5, with 8 bases aligning to TRBD2. With V trimmed by 5 bases and J by 0 bases, 8 bases remained unmatched. Germline loops: CDR1 SGHTA, CDR2 FQGNSA. The CDR3 extends over 16 amino acids. The DNA for the CDR3 is TGTGCCAGCAGCAAAGTAGCGGGGCAGTACCAAGAGACCCAGTACTTC. Translated: CASSKVAGQYQETQYF.

This rearrangement joins TRBV6-6 to TRBJ2-5; D may be TRBD1 (6 bases). Germline V gives CDR1 MNHNY, CDR2 SVGAGI (reference sequence). V was trimmed by 4 bases and J by 1 base, leaving 16 bases between them. There are 16 residues in the CDR3. CDR3 region: CASSSTTGRSQETQYF. The CDR3 DNA follows: TGTGCCAGCAGTTCGACGACAGGCCGCTCCCAAGAGACCCAGTACTTC.

This clonotype was detected only a few times. The chain combines TRBV7-9 with TRBJ2-1, with TRBD2 matching over 8 bases. With 3 bases clipped from V and 4 bases from J, the junction kept 5 bases outside the gene matches. Germline V gene data show CDR1 as SEHNR and CDR2 as FQNEAQ (reference sequence). CDR3 length equals 15 residues. The CDR3 DNA follows: TGTGCCAGCAGCTTCGTCCGGGGGGGGTACAATGAGCAGTTCTTC. Translation: CASSFVRGGYNEQFF.

Concerning this clonotype itself: This clone may be a read error of a much larger clone one base away. The chain uses TRBV29-1 and TRBJ2-7; 9 bases map to TRBD1. The length of the CDR3 is 16 residues. Germline V lookup: CDR1 SQVTM, CDR2 ANQGSEA. The V gene end was trimmed by 0 bases and the J gene end by 7 bases; junction bases not matched to a gene: 13. The CDR3 loop is CSVEERNRGLSEEQYF. The CDR3 bases are TGCAGCGTTGAAGAGCGTAACAGGGGGCTATCGGAGGAGCAGTACTTC.

This chain uses TRBV7-3 with TRBJ2-1; D unclear. The CDR3 sequence is 15 residues long. V was trimmed by 2 bases and J by 1 base, leaving 9 bases between them. Per germline, CDR1 SGHTA and CDR2 FQGTGA. CDR3 nucleotide sequence: TGTGCCAGCAGCTTAGCCGGGTGGTCCTACAATGAGCAGTTCTTC. This translates into CASSLAGWSYNEQFF. Drawing the rest from reference TRBV7-3 and TRBJ2-1, the complete variable domain is GAGVSQTPSNKVTEKGKYVELRCDPISGHTALYWYRQSLGQGPEFLIYFQGTGAADDSGLPNDRFFAVRPEGSVSTLKIQRTERGDSAVYLCASSLAGWSYNEQFFGPGTRLTVL.

This clonotype turned up a few times. The genes are TRBV20-1 and TRBJ2-5; TRBD1 is a possible D gene (5 bases). There are 15 residues in the CDR3. Trimming pared 0 bases from V and 2 bases from J, leaving 13 bases between. Germline values: CDR1 DFQATT, CDR2 SNEGSKA (reference sequence). The CDR3 DNA follows: TGCAGTGCTAGAGAATGGGGCGAGATACAAGAGACCCAGTACTTC. Its protein is CSAREWGEIQETQYF.

This clonotype has more than one count but fewer than ten. The V and J genes are TRBV27 and TRBJ2-7; 7 bases match TRBD2. CDR1 is MNHEY and CDR2 is SMNVEV in the germline V gene (reference sequence). The CDR3 is 16 amino acids. After removal of 6 bases from V and 0 bases from J, the junction contained 11 bases not matched to a gene. The CDR3 loop is CASSSRLAASSYEQYF. The DNA for the CDR3 is TGTGCCAGCAGCTCCCGGCTAGCGGCGAGCTCCTACGAGCAGTACTTC.

This chain links TRBV12-3 or TRBV12-4 with TRBJ2-5, with 7 bases that match TRBD1. Trimming at V came to 5 bases and at J to 5 bases, leaving 11 bases not matched to a gene. The CDR3 contains 15 residues. For the CDR3, the DNA is TGTGCCAGCAGTCCGGGACAGACAAAAAGGGAGACCCAGTACTTC. Translation: CASSPGQTKRETQYF.

The rearrangement uses TRBV12-3 or TRBV12-4 and TRBJ1-5; D is ambiguous. Deletions cut 6 bases from V and 7 bases from J, with 13 bases between. This CDR3 region has 13 residues. CDR3 loop: CASSPSVGQPQHF. The CDR3, as DNA: TGTGCCAGCAGCCCTTCAGTAGGGCAGCCCCAGCATTTT.

The rearrangement links TRBV5-1 to TRBJ2-1; D is unresolved. CDR1 is SGHRS, CDR2 YFSETQ, per germline. CDR3 length equals 12 residues. V was cut by 4 bases and J by 7 bases, with 9 bases left in between. The CDR3, as DNA: TGCGCCAGCAGCCGAGACGTGAATGAGCAGTTCTTC. Residues: CASSRDVNEQFF.

The chain combines TRBV6-5 with TRBJ1-5; D might be TRBD1 (6 bases). This CDR3 spans 13 amino acids. V gave up 5 bases and J gave up 9 bases, with 14 bases separating them. The germline V gene encodes CDR1 MNHEY and CDR2 SVGAGI. CDR3 DNA sequence: TGTGCCAGCAGTCATGGACAGTTCGGGCCCCAGCATTTT. It encodes CASSHGQFGPQHF.

This clonotype has just a few counts. The chain links TRBV6-6 to TRBJ2-4; D possibly corresponds to TRBD2 (6 bases). Germline assignment: CDR1 MNHNY and CDR2 SVGAGI (reference sequence). The CDR3 is made up of 12 amino acids. The CDR3 protein is CTAGLAKNIQYF. As DNA, the CDR3 is TGTACCGCGGGACTAGCCAAAAACATTCAGTACTTC.

This chain links TRBV6-5 with TRBJ2-7; D remains unclear. CDR3 size: 15 residues. Per the germline V gene, CDR1 is MNHEY and CDR2 is SVGAGI. V lost 0 bases, J lost 6 bases, and 15 bases lay in between. CDR3 residues: CASSYSTRQQAEQYF. The CDR3 bases are TGTGCCAGCAGTTACTCGACGAGGCAGCAGGCCGAGCAGTACTTC.

The chain recombines TRBV28 with TRBJ2-7, with D maybe TRBD1 (5 bases). V was pared by 2 bases and J by 6 bases, with 14 bases between. The CDR3 has 14 residues. Germline CDR1 MDHEN, CDR2 SYDVKM. CDR3 sequence: CASSLRAPGFEQYF. CDR3 DNA: TGTGCCAGCAGTTTAAGGGCCCCAGGGTTCGAGCAGTACTTC. Based on the CDR3 plus reference TRBV28 and TRBJ2-7, the full variable domain is DVKVTQSSRYLVKRTGEKVFLECVQDMDHENMFWYRQDPGLGLRLIYFSYDVKMKEKGDIPEGYSVSREKKERFSLILESASTNQTSMYLCASSLRAPGFEQYFGPGTRLTVT.